This T cell receptor (beta chain) was documented in a study of T cell responses to AZD1222 COVID-19 vaccine. The table came from immunoSEQ multiplex PCR; TCRdb's copy has only in-frame clones and leaves some out. The table records over 95,000 clones, 65% to 85% of them present only once. Regarding this clone: Its antigen is not known.

Second-dose schedules of about 4 or about 12 weeks were combined. V was clipped by 0 bases and J by 0 bases, with 12 bases between them. The CDR3 loop spans 16 amino acids. Germline lookup yields CDR1 SGHNT and CDR2 YENEEA. Regarding the study as a whole: Among AZD1222 vaccinees, only 5 to 7 were seropositive at baseline.

The TCR originated in an adult who received the AZD1222 COVID-19 vaccine. This sequence joins TRBV11-3 and TRBJ2-7; D may be TRBD2 (5 bases). This sample comprised peripheral blood, obtained 28 days after the second AZD1222 dose. The CDR3 region has the DNA TGTGCCAGCAGCTTAGACTCCTCAGCGGCCTCCTACGAGCAGTACTTC. Protein: CASSLDSSAASYEQYF.